The source of this T cell receptor (beta chain) is a study of blood T cell repertoires in COVID-19. Looking at the study overall: The United States, Italy and Spain were the sources of the acute and convalescent COVID-19 samples. T cells, B-cell-depleted T cells, or PBMCs provided the cDNA or gDNA that served as material.

How the authors handled the data: For nucleated cells, counts were estimated from reference gene primer amplification. Some clones are missing from TCRdb's copy, which holds only in-frame ones; the method was immunoSEQ multiplex PCR. V and J calls and clone size are copied from that table; D and trimming were computed from the DNA. The table shows some 320,000 clones, with about 91% occurring only once. V was trimmed by 4 bases and J by 4 bases, leaving 9 bases between them. There are 13 residues in the CDR3. Germline CDR1 and CDR2: SEHNR and FQNEAQ (reference sequence). The V and J genes are TRBV7-9 and TRBJ2-3, with a tentative D call TRBD2 (5 bases). This receptor was taken from a woman aged 25 to 39 who had recovered from COVID-19. Material: peripheral blood. This chain's CDR3 is CASSSRGADTQYF. The CDR3 DNA reads as TGTGCCAGCAGCTCCCGGGGAGCAGATACGCAGTATTTT.